The rows below give T cell receptor beta chains drawn from one sample of a study of blood T cell repertoires in COVID-19. Using immunoSEQ multiplex PCR, the repertoire was profiled, and TCRdb retains in-frame clones only, with some absent. The table lists over 80,000 clones, 91% of them singletons. The source material was peripheral blood. The receptors were gathered from a human donor with active COVID-19. The donor label of this sample is uncertain. The CDR3 runs from the conserved cysteine through the conserved F or W. D genes are given only for firm matches. The size field is filled for only some rows; it gives once, few, many or a size class.

>TRBV10-2|.|TRBD1|TRBJ2-1
CASSEYPGQGDNEQFF
TGCGCCAGCAGTGAGTATCCGGGACAGGGGGACAATGAGCAGTTCTTC
>TRBV7-8|.|TRBD1|TRBJ2-5
CASSLVGLQGAGQETQYF
TGTGCCAGCAGCTTAGTGGGCCTGCAGGGGGCGGGCCAAGAGACCCAGTACTTC
>TRBV5-4|few|TRBD2|TRBJ2-7
CASSSGGVFYEQYF
TGTGCCAGCAGCTCGGGGGGGGTTTTCTACGAGCAGTACTTC
>TRBV3-1/TRBV3-2|.|TRBD1|TRBJ2-7
CASSPPPDRVGYEQYF
TGTGCCAGCAGCCCCCCCCCGGACAGGGTTGGCTACGAGCAGTACTTC
>TRBV12-3/TRBV12-4|.|.|TRBJ1-2
CASSSGTYYGYTF
TGTGCCAGCAGTTCGGGGACTTACTATGGCTACACCTTC
>TRBV4-1|.|TRBD2|TRBJ2-1
CASSQGGGERKEQFF
TGCGCCAGCAGCCAAGGCGGGGGGGAGAGAAAGGAGCAGTTCTTC
>TRBV6-1|.|.|TRBJ2-2
CASSEAGHTADTGELFF
TGTGCCAGCAGTGAAGCGGGCCATACAGCGGACACCGGGGAGCTGTTTTTT
>TRBV7-6|.|.|TRBJ1-4
CASRAYNEKLFF
TGTGCCAGCAGAGCTTATAATGAAAAACTGTTTTTT
>TRBV4-2|once|.|TRBJ2-2
CASSPAPGSNTGELFF
TGTGCCAGCAGCCCGGCTCCAGGGTCGAACACCGGGGAGCTGTTTTTT
>TRBV19|.|.|TRBJ2-7
CASRDLSSGSYEQYF
TGTGCCAGTAGAGACCTCTCTTCAGGGTCCTACGAGCAGTACTTC
>TRBV24-1|.|.|TRBJ2-1
CATLGGGNEQFF
TGTGCCACTCTAGGGGGTGGGAATGAGCAGTTCTTC
>TRBV19|.|.|TRBJ1-1
CASSIGRISNREEAFF
TGTGCCAGTAGTATCGGCAGGATCTCGAACAGGGAGGAAGCTTTCTTT
>TRBV3-1/TRBV3-2|.|.|TRBJ1-2
CASSQGPLYGYTF
TGTGCCAGCAGCCAAGGTCCGTTGTATGGCTACACCTTC
>TRBV5-1|.|.|TRBJ1-3
CASSLSTGNTIYF
TGCGCCAGCAGCTTATCTACGGGAAACACCATATATTTT
>TRBV6-5|.|.|TRBJ2-3
CASTGQITDTQYF
TGTGCCAGCACCGGACAGATTACAGATACGCAGTATTTT
>TRBV7-8|.|TRBD1|TRBJ2-5
CASSSNTGAGETQYF
TGTGCCAGCAGTTCTAACACAGGGGCGGGAGAGACCCAGTACTTC
>TRBV9|.|.|TRBJ2-7
CASSPDTGVFEQYF
TGTGCCAGCAGCCCAGACACAGGCGTCTTCGAGCAGTACTTC